The clone carrying this TCR beta chain has a handful of counts. Antigen: not known. This sample was taken from a study of T cell repertoires in cytomegalovirus infection. Whole-study context: It was recently identified HLA-C-restricted and well-studied HLA-B-restricted CMV epitopes that the study used. General study findings and limits: Dominating the ex vivo response were TCR beta clonotypes that were CMV-specific and HLA-C-restricted.

TCRdb passed the reads through MiXCR, listing each CDR3 protein once. The sample includes about 890,000 distinct CDR3 sequences, roughly 30% of them seen just once. V lost 7 bases and J 7 bases, leaving 31 bases between the germline ends. CDR3 length: 19 residues. Germline V lookup: CDR1 SGHVS, CDR2 FNYEAQ. Specimen: cultured CD8+ T cells from PBMCs, collected from culture after CMV antigen stimulation. This chain links TRBV7-6 with TRBJ1-4; TRBD1 is a possible D gene (5 bases). This TCR was recovered from a human donor in good health (CMV status not recorded). Some clones in this sample may be carry-over from other donors' samples. The CDR3 sequence is CASTLGVRGKDEFGEKLFF. DNA for the CDR3: TGTGCCAGCACCCTAGGGGTCCGGGGAAAGGATGAATTCGGTGAAAAACTGTTTTTT.